Following are 8 T cell receptor beta chains from one sample sequenced in a study of kidney transplant recipient with SARS-CoV-2 infection. TCRdb fed the reads into MiXCR, producing one record per CDR3 protein. Counted here are about 250,000 distinct CDR3 sequences, about 30% occurring once; the ten biggest clones make up around 6.8%. The sequencing here drew on a blood sample, taken at baseline and around day 110 from a kidney transplant recipient. These receptors all come from a male patient between 25 and 40 years old who had COVID-19 and was a kidney transplant recipient. Some T cells may trace back to the graft donor.

Many counts were recorded for this clonotype. The V call is TRBV7-7, the J call TRBJ1-2; D unresolved. The CDR3 runs 17 residues. V was cut by 5 bases and J by 4 bases, with 23 bases left in between. Germline CDR1 SSHAT, CDR2 FNYEAQ (reference sequence). The CDR3: CASSGKCKCRKTYGYTF. DNA of the CDR3: TGTGCCAGCAGCGGAAAATGTAAGTGCCGAAAGACCTATGGCTACACCTTC.

This clonotype was detected many times. The V gene is TRBV20-1, the J gene TRBJ1-1; D uncertain. CDR1 and CDR2 from the germline V gene are DFQATT and SNEGSKA (reference sequence). This CDR3 is 11 amino acids long. Between the trimmed V and J ends, which lost 5 bases and 0 bases, there was a span of 4 bases. This CDR3 is CSAGVNTEAFF. The CDR3 bases are TGCAGTGCTGGGGTGAACACTGAAGCTTTCTTT.

The sample holds many counts of this clonotype. CDR3 bases: TGCGCCAGCAGTGAGGGGCTAGCGCGGTTCGATGAGCAGTTCTTC. Translation gives CASSEGLARFDEQFF. The rearrangement joins TRBV10-1 to TRBJ2-1; perhaps TRBD2 as D (6 bases). In germline, CDR1 is WNHNN, CDR2 SYGVQD (reference sequence). Trimming took 2 bases from V and 8 from J, leaving 16 bases between them. The CDR3 runs 15 residues.

About this clonotype: A much more abundant neighbour one base away suggests this may be a read error. The rearrangement links TRBV7-6 to TRBJ2-2; 8 positions agree with TRBD1. This CDR3 has 15 amino acids. CDR1 is SGHVS, CDR2 FNYEAQ, per germline. CDR3 region: CASSPGTGRAGGLFF. For the CDR3, the DNA is TGTGCCAGCAGCCCCGGGACAGGCAGGGCCGGGGGGCTGTTTTTT. Combining the CDR3 with reference TRBV7-6 and TRBJ2-2 gives the whole variable domain GAGVSQSPRYKVTKRGQDVALRCDPISGHVSLYWYRQALGQGPEFLTYFNYEAQQDKSGLPNDRFSAERPEGSISTLTIQRTEQRDSAMYRCASSPGTGRAGGLFFGEGSRLTVL.

This clonotype showed up many times. V usage is TRBV27 and J usage is TRBJ2-7; no clear D gene. V was shortened by 0 bases and J by 0 bases, with 15 bases between the two germline ends. From germline, CDR1 is MNHEY and CDR2 SMNVEV (reference sequence). This CDR3 region has 17 residues. The CDR3 sequence is CASSLSSPDGASYEQYF. For the CDR3, the DNA is TGTGCCAGCAGTTTATCGAGCCCCGACGGTGCCTCCTACGAGCAGTACTTC.

This clonotype has at least ten counts. The rearrangement links TRBV6-2 or TRBV6-3 to TRBJ1-4; D gene uncertain. CDR1 is MNHEY, CDR2 SVGEGT, per germline. V dropped 7 bases and J dropped 3 bases, with 6 bases sitting between them. This CDR3 comprises 12 residues. The CDR3: CASTVANEKLFF. As DNA, the CDR3 is TGTGCCAGCACCGTGGCTAATGAAAAACTGTTTTTT.

In the case of this clonotype: One base away lies a much larger clone, so this may be a sequencing read error. This chain uses TRBV4-3 with TRBJ1-3; possible D gene TRBD1, 5 bases. The germline gives CDR1 LGHNA, CDR2 YSLEER. CDR3 length: 15 residues. The V and J ends lost 5 bases and 3 bases respectively, with 14 bases between them. The CDR3: CASSKGDTSGNTIYF. CDR3 DNA sequence: TGCGCCAGCAGCAAAGGGGATACGAGTGGAAACACCATATATTTT.

The CDR3 loop reads CASSPTGDRATYEQYF. The CDR3 nucleotides are TGTGCCAGCTCCCCGACCGGGGACAGGGCTACCTACGAGCAGTACTTC. The chain combines TRBV27 with TRBJ2-7; 9 positions agree with TRBD1. Germline trimming cut 8 bases from V and 2 bases from J; bases unmatched to any gene: 13. The CDR3 totals 16 residues. CDR1 is MNHEY and CDR2 is SMNVEV in the germline V gene (reference sequence).